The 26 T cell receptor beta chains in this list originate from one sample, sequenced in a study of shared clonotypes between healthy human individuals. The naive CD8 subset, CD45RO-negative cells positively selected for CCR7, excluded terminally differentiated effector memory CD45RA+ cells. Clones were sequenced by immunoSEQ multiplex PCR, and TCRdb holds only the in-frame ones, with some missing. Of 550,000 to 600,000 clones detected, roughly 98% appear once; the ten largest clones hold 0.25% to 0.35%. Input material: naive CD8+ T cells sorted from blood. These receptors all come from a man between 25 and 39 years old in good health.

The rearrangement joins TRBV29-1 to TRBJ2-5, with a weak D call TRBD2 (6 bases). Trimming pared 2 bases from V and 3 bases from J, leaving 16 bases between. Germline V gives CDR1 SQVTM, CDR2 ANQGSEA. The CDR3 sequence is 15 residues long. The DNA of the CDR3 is TGCAGCGTTGAATCATGGACTACCGAAGAAGAGACCCAGTACTTC. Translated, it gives CSVESWTTEEETQYF.

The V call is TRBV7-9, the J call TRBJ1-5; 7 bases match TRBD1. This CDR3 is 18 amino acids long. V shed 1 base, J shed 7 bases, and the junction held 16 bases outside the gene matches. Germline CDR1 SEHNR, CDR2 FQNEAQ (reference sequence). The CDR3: CASSLVQTGQDVLQPQHF. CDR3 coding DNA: TGTGCCAGCAGCTTAGTTCAGACAGGGCAAGACGTTCTCCAGCCCCAGCATTTT.

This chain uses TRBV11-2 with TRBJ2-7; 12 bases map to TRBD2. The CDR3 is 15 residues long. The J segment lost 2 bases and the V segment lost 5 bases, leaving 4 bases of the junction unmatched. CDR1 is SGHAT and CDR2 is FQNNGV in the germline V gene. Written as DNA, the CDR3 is TGTGCCAGCAGCCACTGGACTAGCGGGACCTACGAGCAGTACTTC. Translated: CASSHWTSGTYEQYF.

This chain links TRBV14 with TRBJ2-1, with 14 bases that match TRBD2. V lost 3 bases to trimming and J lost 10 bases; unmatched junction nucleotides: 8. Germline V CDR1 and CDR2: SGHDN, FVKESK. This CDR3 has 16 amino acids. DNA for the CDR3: TGTGCCAGCAGCCAGAGACTAGCGGGAGGGCCGGAAGAGCAGTTCTTC. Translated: CASSQRLAGGPEEQFF.

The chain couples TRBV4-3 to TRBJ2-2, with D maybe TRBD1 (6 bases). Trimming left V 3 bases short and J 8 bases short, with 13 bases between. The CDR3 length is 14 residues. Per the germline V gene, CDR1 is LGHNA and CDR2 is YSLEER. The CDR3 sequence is CASSQVQGGGELFF. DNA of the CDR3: TGCGCCAGCAGCCAGGTACAGGGCGGAGGGGAGCTGTTTTTT.

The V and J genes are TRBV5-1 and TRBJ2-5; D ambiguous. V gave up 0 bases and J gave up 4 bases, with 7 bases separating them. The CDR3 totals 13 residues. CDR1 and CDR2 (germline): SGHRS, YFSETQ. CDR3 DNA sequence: TGCGCCAGCAGCTTGGAGGTGGCAGAGACCCAGTACTTC. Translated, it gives CASSLEVAETQYF.

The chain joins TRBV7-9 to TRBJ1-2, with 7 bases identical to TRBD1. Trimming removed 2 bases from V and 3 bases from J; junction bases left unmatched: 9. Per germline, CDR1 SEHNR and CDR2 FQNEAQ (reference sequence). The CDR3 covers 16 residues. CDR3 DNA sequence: TGTGCCAGCAGCTTACGGGACAGCGACCTTTACTATGGCTACACCTTC. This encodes CASSLRDSDLYYGYTF.

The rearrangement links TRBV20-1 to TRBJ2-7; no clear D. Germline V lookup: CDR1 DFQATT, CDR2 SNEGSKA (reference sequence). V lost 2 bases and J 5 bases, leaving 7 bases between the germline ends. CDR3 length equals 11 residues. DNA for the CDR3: TGCAGTGCTAGAATGGCCCACGAGCAGTACTTC. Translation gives CSARMAHEQYF.

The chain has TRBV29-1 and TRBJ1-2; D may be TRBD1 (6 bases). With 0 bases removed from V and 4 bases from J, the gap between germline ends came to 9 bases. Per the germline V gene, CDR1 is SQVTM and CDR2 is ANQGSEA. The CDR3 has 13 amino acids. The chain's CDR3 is CSVEEGGFYGYTF. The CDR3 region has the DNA TGCAGCGTTGAAGAAGGGGGTTTCTATGGCTACACCTTC.

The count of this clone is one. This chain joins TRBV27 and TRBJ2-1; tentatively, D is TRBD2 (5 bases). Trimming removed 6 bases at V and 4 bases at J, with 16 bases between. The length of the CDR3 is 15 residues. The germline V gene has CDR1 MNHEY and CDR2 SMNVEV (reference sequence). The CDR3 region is CASSISGRAYNEQFF. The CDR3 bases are TGTGCCAGCAGCATCAGCGGACGGGCATACAATGAGCAGTTCTTC.

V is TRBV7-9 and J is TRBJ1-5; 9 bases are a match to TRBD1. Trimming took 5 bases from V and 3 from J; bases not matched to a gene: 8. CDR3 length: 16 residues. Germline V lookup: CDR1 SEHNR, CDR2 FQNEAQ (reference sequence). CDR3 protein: CASSGPDRGPNQPQHF. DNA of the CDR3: TGTGCCAGCAGCGGCCCGGACAGGGGACCCAATCAGCCCCAGCATTTT.

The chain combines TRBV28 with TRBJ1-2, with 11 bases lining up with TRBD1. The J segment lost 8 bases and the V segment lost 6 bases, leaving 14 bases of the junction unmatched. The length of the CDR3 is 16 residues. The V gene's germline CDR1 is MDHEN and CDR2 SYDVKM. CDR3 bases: TGTGCCAGCAGCAGGACAGGGGGCCCCTTCTTGGGGGGCTACACCTTC. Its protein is CASSRTGGPFLGGYTF.

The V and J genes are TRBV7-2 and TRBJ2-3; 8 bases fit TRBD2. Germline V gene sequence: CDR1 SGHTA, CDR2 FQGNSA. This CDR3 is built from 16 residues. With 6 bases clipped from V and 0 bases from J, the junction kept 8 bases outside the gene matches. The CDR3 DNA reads TGTGCCAGCAGTTCCTTAGCGGGGATCAGCACAGATACGCAGTATTTT. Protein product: CASSSLAGISTDTQYF.

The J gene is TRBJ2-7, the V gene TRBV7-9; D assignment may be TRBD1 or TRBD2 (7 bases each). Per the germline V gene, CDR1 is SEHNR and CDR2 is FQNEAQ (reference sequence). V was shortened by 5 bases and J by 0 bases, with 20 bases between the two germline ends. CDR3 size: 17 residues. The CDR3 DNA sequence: TGTGCCAGCAGCCTAAGACCCGAGCGGGACAGCTCCTACGAGCAGTACTTC. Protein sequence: CASSLRPERDSSYEQYF. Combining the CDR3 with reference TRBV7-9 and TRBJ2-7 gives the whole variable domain DTGVSQNPRHKITKRGQNVTFRCDPISEHNRLYWYRQTLGQGPEFLTYFQNEAQLEKSRLLSDRFSAERPKGSFSTLEIQRTEQGDSAMYLCASSLRPERDSSYEQYFGPGTRLTVT.

The CDR3 loop reads CASSVERWETQYF. The CDR3 DNA reads as TGTGCCAGCAGCGTTGAAAGGTGGGAGACCCAGTACTTC. This chain connects TRBV5-6 to TRBJ2-5; D gene uncertain. Trimming removed 4 bases at V and 5 bases at J, with 12 bases between. From germline, CDR1 is SGHDT and CDR2 YYEEEE. The CDR3 has 13 residues.

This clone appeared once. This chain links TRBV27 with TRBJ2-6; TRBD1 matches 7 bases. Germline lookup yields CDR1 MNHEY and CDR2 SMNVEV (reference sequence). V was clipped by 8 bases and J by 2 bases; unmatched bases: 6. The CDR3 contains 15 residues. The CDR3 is CASLDRAAGANVLTF. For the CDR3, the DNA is TGTGCCAGCCTCGACAGGGCGGCTGGGGCCAACGTCCTGACTTTC.

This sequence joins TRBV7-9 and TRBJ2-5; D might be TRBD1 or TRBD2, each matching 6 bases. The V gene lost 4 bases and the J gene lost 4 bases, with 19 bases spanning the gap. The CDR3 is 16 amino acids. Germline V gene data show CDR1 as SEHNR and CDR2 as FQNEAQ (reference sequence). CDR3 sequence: CASSSIERGGSETQYF. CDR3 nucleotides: TGTGCCAGCAGCTCGATAGAAAGAGGGGGGTCAGAGACCCAGTACTTC.

The CDR3 region is CASSGYGEGASYEQYF. CDR3 nucleotides: TGTGCCAGCAGCGGTTACGGGGAGGGCGCATCCTACGAGCAGTACTTC. The gene calls are TRBV7-9 and TRBJ2-7; the match to TRBD2 covers 7 bases. Looked up from germline, CDR1 is SEHNR and CDR2 is FQNEAQ (reference sequence). After removal of 5 bases from V and 1 base from J, the junction contained 11 bases not matched to a gene. The CDR3 is 16 residues long.

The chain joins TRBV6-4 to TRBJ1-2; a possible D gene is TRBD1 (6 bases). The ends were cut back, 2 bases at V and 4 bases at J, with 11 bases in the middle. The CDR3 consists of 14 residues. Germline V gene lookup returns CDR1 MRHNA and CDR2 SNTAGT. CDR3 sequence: CASSDAAGAYGYTF. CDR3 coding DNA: TGTGCCAGCAGTGACGCGGCAGGGGCCTATGGCTACACCTTC.

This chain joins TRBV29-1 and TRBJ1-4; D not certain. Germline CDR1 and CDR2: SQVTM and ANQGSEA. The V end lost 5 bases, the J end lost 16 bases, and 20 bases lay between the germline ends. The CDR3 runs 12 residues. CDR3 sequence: CSVLLQEGKGFF. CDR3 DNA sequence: TGCAGCGTTCTTCTCCAGGAGGGTAAAGGGTTTTTT.

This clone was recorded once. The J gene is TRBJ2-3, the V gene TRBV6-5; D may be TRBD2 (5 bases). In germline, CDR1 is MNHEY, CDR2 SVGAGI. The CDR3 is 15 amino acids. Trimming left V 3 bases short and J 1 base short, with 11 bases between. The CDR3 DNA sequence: TGTGCCAGCAGTTATCTGGCGGAGGGCACAGATACGCAGTATTTT. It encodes CASSYLAEGTDTQYF.

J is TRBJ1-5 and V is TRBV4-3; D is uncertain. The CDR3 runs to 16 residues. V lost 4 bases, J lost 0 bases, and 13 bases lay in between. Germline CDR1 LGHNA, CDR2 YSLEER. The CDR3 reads CASSPAWTYSNQPQHF. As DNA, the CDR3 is TGCGCCAGCAGCCCCGCTTGGACTTATAGCAATCAGCCCCAGCATTTT.

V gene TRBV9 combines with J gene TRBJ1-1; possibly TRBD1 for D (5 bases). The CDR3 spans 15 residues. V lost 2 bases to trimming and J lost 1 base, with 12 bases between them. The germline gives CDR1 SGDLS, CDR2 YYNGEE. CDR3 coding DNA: TGTGCCAGCAGCGTCGAGGGACGGACGAACACTGAAGCTTTCTTT. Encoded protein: CASSVEGRTNTEAFF.

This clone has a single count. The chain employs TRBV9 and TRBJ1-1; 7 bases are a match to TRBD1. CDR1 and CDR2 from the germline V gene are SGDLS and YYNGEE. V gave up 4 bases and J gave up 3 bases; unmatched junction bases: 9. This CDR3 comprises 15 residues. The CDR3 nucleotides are TGTGCCAGCAGCCCCCTCGACAGGGCTGACACTGAAGCTTTCTTT. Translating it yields CASSPLDRADTEAFF.

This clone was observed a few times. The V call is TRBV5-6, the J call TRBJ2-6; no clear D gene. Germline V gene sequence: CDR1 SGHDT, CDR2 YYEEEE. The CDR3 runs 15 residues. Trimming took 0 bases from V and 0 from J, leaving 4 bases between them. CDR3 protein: CASSLVSSGANVLTF. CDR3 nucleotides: TGTGCCAGCAGCTTGGTGAGCTCTGGGGCCAACGTCCTGACTTTC.

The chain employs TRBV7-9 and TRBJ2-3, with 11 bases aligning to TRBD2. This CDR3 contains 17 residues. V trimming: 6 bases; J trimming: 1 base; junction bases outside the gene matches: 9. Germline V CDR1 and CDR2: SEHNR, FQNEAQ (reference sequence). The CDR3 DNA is TGTGCCAGCAGACCGACTAGCGGGGCCTATGGCACAGATACGCAGTATTTT. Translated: CASRPTSGAYGTDTQYF. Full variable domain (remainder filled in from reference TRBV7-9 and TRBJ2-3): DTGVSQNPRHKITKRGQNVTFRCDPISEHNRLYWYRQTLGQGPEFLTYFQNEAQLEKSRLLSDRFSAERPKGSFSTLEIQRTEQGDSAMYLCASRPTSGAYGTDTQYFGPGTRLTVL.